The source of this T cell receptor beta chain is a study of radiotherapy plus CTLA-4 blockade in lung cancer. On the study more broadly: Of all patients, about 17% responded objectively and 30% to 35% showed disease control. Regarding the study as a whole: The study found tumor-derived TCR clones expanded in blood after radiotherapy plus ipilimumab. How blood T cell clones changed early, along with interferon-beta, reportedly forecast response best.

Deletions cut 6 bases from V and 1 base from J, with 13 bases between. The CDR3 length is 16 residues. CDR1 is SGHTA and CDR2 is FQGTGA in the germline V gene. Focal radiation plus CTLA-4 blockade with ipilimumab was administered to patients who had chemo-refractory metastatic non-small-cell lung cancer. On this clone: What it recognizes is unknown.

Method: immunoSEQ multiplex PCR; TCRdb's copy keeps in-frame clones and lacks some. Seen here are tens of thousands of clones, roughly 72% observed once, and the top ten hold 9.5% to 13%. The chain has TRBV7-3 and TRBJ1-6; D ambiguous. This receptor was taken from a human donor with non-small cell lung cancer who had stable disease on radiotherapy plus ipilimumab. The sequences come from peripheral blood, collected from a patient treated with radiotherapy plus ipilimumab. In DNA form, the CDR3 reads TGTGCCAGCAGTCTTAGAGGGTTATCCTATAATTCACCCCTCCACTTT. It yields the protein CASSLRGLSYNSPLHF. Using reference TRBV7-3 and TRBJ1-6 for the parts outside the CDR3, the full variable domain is GAGVSQTPSNKVTEKGKYVELRCDPISGHTALYWYRQSLGQGPEFLIYFQGTGAADDSGLPNDRFFAVRPEGSVSTLKIQRTERGDSAVYLCASSLRGLSYNSPLHFGNGTRLTVT.